This TCR beta chain was recorded in a study of CD8+ T cells in alopecia areata. Study summary: For the treated group, dosing was oral tofacitinib at 5 to 10 mg twice daily. General study results and limits: Many expanded lesional clones stayed in scalp and blood while on tofacitinib.

In regard to this clone: Its cognate antigen is unknown.

RNA extraction was followed by reverse transcription into cDNA, which acted as the sequencing template. TCRdb's table, derived via immunoSEQ multiplex PCR, lists solely in-frame clones and lacks some. The table includes roughly 110,000 clones, 65% to 85% detected once. The treatment: oral pan-JAK inhibitor, 5-10 mg twice daily. CDR1 GTSNPN and CDR2 SVGIG come from the germline V gene (reference sequence). V shed 1 base and J shed 7 bases, with 16 bases lying between them. The CDR3 consists of 14 residues. The clonotype was recovered from a human donor with alopecia areata. The chain links TRBV30 to TRBJ1-2; D gene unclear. The sample consisted of CD8+ T cells sorted from blood, taken at week 24, from a patient treated with tofacitinib. The CDR3 is CAWSEASGHGGYTF. CDR3 nucleotide sequence: TGTGCCTGGAGTGAGGCCTCCGGCCACGGTGGCTACACCTTC.